This T cell receptor (beta chain) was retrieved from a study of T cells in Graves' hyperthyroidism and ophthalmopathy. Study-wide results and caveats: Ophthalmopathy was distinguished from stable hyperthyroidism by 13 V-J signatures.

TCR beta CDR3 regions were amplified from RNA transcripts. The HTBI set primed first-round TCR CDR3 RT-PCR. Each CDR3 protein is one row after TCRdb ran MiXCR on the multiplex PCR reads. The data contain 560,000 or so distinct CDR3 sequences, 15% to 20% of them singletons. This CDR3 is built from 14 residues. The ends were cut back, 5 bases at V and 4 bases at J, with 13 bases in the middle. CDR1 LNHNV and CDR2 YYDKDF come from the germline V gene (reference sequence). A word on this clonotype: Its antigen is unidentified.

Patients affected by ophthalmopathy presented a Clinical Activity Score of at least 3, a NOSPECS grade of at least 4, and disease duration below 3 months. Diagnosis rested on symptoms, serum thyroxine and TRAb, thyroid ultrasound, and orbital computed tomography. The V and J genes are TRBV15 and TRBJ2-3, with a tentative D call TRBD2 (6 bases). This TCR was sampled from a middle-aged man with Graves' ophthalmopathy. Source material: blood. The chain's CDR3 is CATSPRLGADTQYF. The CDR3 DNA reads TGTGCCACCAGCCCCCGACTAGGTGCAGATACGCAGTATTTT.